The T cell receptor (beta chain) described here comes from a study of CD8+ T cells in alopecia areata. The CDR3 has 15 residues. Germline CDR1 SGHTA, CDR2 FQGNSA. After removal of 9 bases from V and 3 bases from J, the junction contained 12 bases not matched to a gene. RNA extraction and reverse transcription yielded cDNA as sequencing template. Using immunoSEQ multiplex PCR, the repertoire was profiled, and TCRdb retains in-frame clones only, with some absent. The table includes about 260,000 clones, around three fifths detected once. Stated treatment: oral pan-JAK inhibitor, 5-10 mg twice daily. The V gene is TRBV7-2, the J gene TRBJ2-7, with 9 bases aligning to TRBD2. The receptor was derived from a human donor with alopecia areata. The source was CD4+ T cells sorted from blood, collected around week 52, from a patient treated with tofacitinib. The CDR3 here is CASKLASGVLYEQYF. CDR3 coding DNA: TGTGCCAGTAAATTGGCTAGCGGGGTCCTCTACGAGCAGTACTTC.